This T cell receptor (beta chain) was documented in a study of T cells in localized non-small cell lung cancer. Germline assignment: CDR1 SGHVS and CDR2 FQNEAQ. V lost 6 bases and J 2 bases, leaving 10 bases between the germline ends. CDR3 length equals 13 residues. Assay: immunoSEQ multiplex PCR; the TCRdb copy retains only in-frame clones and omits some. Of roughly 13,000 clones in the sample, about 86% were seen once. The receptor was isolated from a male donor at least 60 years old with stage III lung adenocarcinoma. The chain uses TRBV7-8 and TRBJ2-5; no definite D call. The source material was peripheral blood, sampled before any cancer treatment. This CDR3 is CASSWSDQETQYF. The CDR3 region has the DNA TGTGCCAGCAGTTGGTCAGATCAAGAGACCCAGTACTTC.